A selection of T cell receptor beta chains follows, all from one sample in a study of T cell responses to AZD1222 COVID-19 vaccine. Generated by immunoSEQ multiplex PCR, the TCRdb table keeps only in-frame clones and is missing some. The data show about 200,000 clones, 80% to 95% seen once. Specimen: peripheral blood, collected 28 days after the second AZD1222 dose. The receptors derive from an adult who received the AZD1222 COVID-19 vaccine. CDR3s include the opening cysteine and the closing phenylalanine or tryptophan. D genes are given only for firm matches. The listing skips clone size in some rows; elsewhere it reads once, few, many or a size class.

D,J,size,V,DNA,CDR3
TRBD1,TRBJ2-5,once,TRBV6-1,TGTGCCAGCAGTGAACGGGTAGTGGACAGGGGGGAGACCCAGTACTTC,CASSERVVDRGETQYF
TRBD2,TRBJ2-1,-,TRBV7-8,TGTGCCAGCAGCTCTCCCCGGCCGGGGGGCAATGAGCAGTTCTTC,CASSSPRPGGNEQFF
-,TRBJ2-7,-,TRBV6-6,TGTGCCAGCAGTACAACAGGGATCTCCTACGAGCAGTACTTC,CASSTTGISYEQYF
-,TRBJ2-5,-,TRBV9,TGTGCCAGCAGCGTAGGTACAGGTTCTCAAGAGACCCAGTACTTC,CASSVGTGSQETQYF
-,TRBJ2-2,few,TRBV28,TGTGCCAGCAGTTTCAGTAATCCCGGGGAGCTGTTTTTT,CASSFSNPGELFF
TRBD1,TRBJ1-1,-,TRBV30,TGTGCCTGGGGCGGACAGGGTCCCACTGAAGCTTTCTTT,CAWGGQGPTEAFF
TRBD2,TRBJ2-7,-,TRBV7-2,TGTGCCAGCAGCCGCGGGACTAGCGGGATGAGCACCTACGAGCAGTACTTC,CASSRGTSGMSTYEQYF
-,TRBJ1-2,once,TRBV11-3,TGTGCCAGCAGCTTAGATCCCTCTGGGGGTAGGGGCTATGGCTACACCTTC,CASSLDPSGGRGYGYTF
TRBD1,TRBJ1-2,-,TRBV27,TGTGCCAGCAGTTTCGGACAGGGTACCTATGGCTACACCTTC,CASSFGQGTYGYTF
-,TRBJ1-2,-,TRBV30,TGTGCCTGGAGACTATCAGGGTTTGGCTACACCTTC,CAWRLSGFGYTF
-,TRBJ2-7,-,TRBV27,TGTGCCAGCAGTTTGTCAGGGGTCTCCTACGAGCAGTACTTC,CASSLSGVSYEQYF
TRBD1,TRBJ1-3,few,TRBV10-2,TGCGCCAGTAGTCAGGGGGACACCATATATTTT,CASSQGDTIYF
-,TRBJ1-5,once,TRBV27,TGTGCCAGCAGTTTCTCGCGGGGCAATCAGCCCCAGCATTTT,CASSFSRGNQPQHF
-,TRBJ2-7,-,TRBV27,TGTGCCAGCAGCGGATCCTACGAGCAGTACTTC,CASSGSYEQYF
TRBD2,TRBJ2-7,-,TRBV28,TGTGCCAGCAGCCGAATGGGACTAGAGGGGTACGAGCAGTACTTC,CASSRMGLEGYEQYF
TRBD1,TRBJ2-7,-,TRBV6-5,TGTGCCAGCAGTAGACCCTCTGACAGGGTTTACGAGCAGTACTTC,CASSRPSDRVYEQYF
TRBD1,TRBJ1-1,-,TRBV9,TGTGCCAGCAGCTCCCCACAGGGGACTGAAGCTTTCTTT,CASSSPQGTEAFF
-,TRBJ2-7,-,TRBV10-3,TGTGCCATCCGGGACGGATCCTACGAGCAGTACTTC,CAIRDGSYEQYF
TRBD2,TRBJ2-3,-,TRBV11-2,TGTGCCAGCAGCCGAAGGCCAACAGCGGGAGCTGGGGATACGCAGTATTTT,CASSRRPTAGAGDTQYF
-,TRBJ2-1,-,TRBV6-5,TGTGCCGCCACGTCCTACAAGAACAATGAGCAGTTCTTC,CAATSYKNNEQFF
-,TRBJ2-1,few,TRBV19,TGTGCCAGTAGTATCGGGTTACACAATGAGCAGTTCTTC,CASSIGLHNEQFF
-,TRBJ1-1,-,TRBV11-3,TGTGCCAGCAGCTTCGCCCGGGGAACTGAAGCTTTCTTT,CASSFARGTEAFF
-,TRBJ2-1,-,TRBV15,TGTGCCACCAGCAGTCAGGGGACTTACAATGAGCAGTTCTTC,CATSSQGTYNEQFF
TRBD1,TRBJ1-5,-,TRBV28,TGTGCCAGCACCCCCCCCGGCGGACAGGGCCGATATCAGCCCCAGCATTTT,CASTPPGGQGRYQPQHF
TRBD1,TRBJ1-6,-,TRBV15,TGTGCCACCAGCTTGACAGGGTTAAATTCACCCCTCCACTTT,CATSLTGLNSPLHF
-,TRBJ2-1,-,TRBV11-3,TGTGCCAGCAGCCAAACCAAGCGGAGCTCCTACAATGAGCAGTTCTTC,CASSQTKRSSYNEQFF
TRBD2,TRBJ2-1,-,TRBV7-2,TGTGCCAGCAGGTTACGACTAGCGGGATTCGGGACCTACAATGAGCAGTTCTTC,CASRLRLAGFGTYNEQFF
-,TRBJ2-7,-,TRBV7-2,TGTGCCAGCAGCTTTCGGCTAACCGGCGAGCAGTACTTC,CASSFRLTGEQYF
-,TRBJ1-1,-,TRBV7-2,TGTGCCAGCAGCCTCCTTTCCGGCACTGAAGCTTTCTTT,CASSLLSGTEAFF
TRBD1,TRBJ1-5,-,TRBV6-1,TGTGCCAGCAGTGAACGGAAGGGCAGGGGGCCGAATCAGCCCCAGCATTTT,CASSERKGRGPNQPQHF
-,TRBJ1-1,-,TRBV5-1,TGCGCCAGCAGCCTGGGGCCGGGTAGCACTGAAGCTTTCTTT,CASSLGPGSTEAFF
-,TRBJ1-5,-,TRBV7-9,TGTGCCAGCAGCTTAGTGGGCTCGAATCAGCCCCAGCATTTT,CASSLVGSNQPQHF
-,TRBJ2-7,-,TRBV7-2,TGTGCCAGCAGAACCTCCTACGAGCAGTACTTC,CASRTSYEQYF
-,TRBJ2-1,-,TRBV11-3,TGTGCCAGCAGCTTAGTCGGCCGGTACAATGAGCAGTTCTTC,CASSLVGRYNEQFF
-,TRBJ1-2,-,TRBV5-1,TGCGCCAGCAGCCCCCTACAGGGAGGGGACTATGGCTACACCTTC,CASSPLQGGDYGYTF
TRBD2,TRBJ2-1,-,TRBV2,TGTGCCAGCAGTGAACGGGGGGGAAATTATGAGCAGTTCTTC,CASSERGGNYEQFF
-,TRBJ1-5,once,TRBV20-1,TGCAGTGCTAGTCGGGACACTAGCAATCAGCCCCAGCATTTT,CSASRDTSNQPQHF
TRBD1,TRBJ2-7,-,TRBV7-9,TGTGCCAGCAGCCCCAAAGGGACAGGGGCCTACGAGCAGTACTTC,CASSPKGTGAYEQYF
TRBD2,TRBJ2-1,-,TRBV5-1,TGCGCCAGCAGCCCAGCGGGAGTAACCTACAATGAGCAGTTCTTC,CASSPAGVTYNEQFF
TRBD1,TRBJ1-1,-,TRBV3-1/TRBV3-2,TGTGCCAGCAGCCGGGTAGGGGGCGAAGCTTTCTTT,CASSRVGGEAFF
-,TRBJ1-2,few,TRBV5-5,TGTGCCAGCAGCTTGTTGTCCAACGGCTACACCTTC,CASSLLSNGYTF
-,TRBJ1-5,-,TRBV4-1,TGCGCCAGCAGTCTGGGAGCGGGACCGGGGCCCCAGCATTTT,CASSLGAGPGPQHF
TRBD2,TRBJ2-1,-,TRBV9,TGTGCCAGCAGCGTAGAAGGACTAGCGGGAGAGTACAATGAGCAGTTCTTC,CASSVEGLAGEYNEQFF
-,TRBJ2-1,-,TRBV7-6,TGTGCCAGCAGCCAATATGGACTAGGGGGTTCCTACAATGAGCAGTTCTTC,CASSQYGLGGSYNEQFF
TRBD1,TRBJ2-1,-,TRBV7-3,TGTGCCAGCAGCTATGACAGGGGGTCCTACAATGAGCAGTTCTTC,CASSYDRGSYNEQFF
TRBD2,TRBJ2-7,-,TRBV6-2/TRBV6-3,TGTGCCAGCAGTTACGGGACTAGCGGGACGCGCTACGAGCAGTACTTC,CASSYGTSGTRYEQYF
-,TRBJ2-7,-,TRBV6-1,TGTGCCAGCAGCCTCCCAGGGGACTACGAGCAGTACTTC,CASSLPGDYEQYF
-,TRBJ2-7,-,TRBV7-8,TGTGCCAGCAGCTTAGTTGGTAGGCAGGGCGACGAGCAGTACTTC,CASSLVGRQGDEQYF
-,TRBJ2-3,-,TRBV21-1,TGTGCCAGCACAGATACGCAGTATTTT,CASTDTQYF
TRBD2,TRBJ2-3,-,TRBV7-3,TGTGCCAGCAGTCTAGCGGGAGGAACAGATACGCAGTATTTT,CASSLAGGTDTQYF
-,TRBJ1-1,-,TRBV6-5,TGTGCCAGCAGTTCGGGCCTGTCTGAAGCTTTCTTT,CASSSGLSEAFF
-,TRBJ1-3,-,TRBV10-3,TGTGCCATCAGTGAGTCCGTGGGGGGGAGAAACACCATATATTTT,CAISESVGGRNTIYF
-,TRBJ1-1,-,TRBV12-3/TRBV12-4,TGTGCCAGCAGTCAGGGTAGTACTGAAGCTTTCTTT,CASSQGSTEAFF
TRBD1,TRBJ1-5,-,TRBV6-5,TGTGCCAGCTATACCGGGACAGCCGATAATCAGCCCCAGCATTTT,CASYTGTADNQPQHF
-,TRBJ2-4,few,TRBV23-1,TGCGCCAGCAGTCAATCGGGGAAGGGGGTAGCCAAAAACATTCAGTACTTC,CASSQSGKGVAKNIQYF
-,TRBJ2-2,-,TRBV7-2,TGTGCCAGCAGCTCAAAACAAGGTTTCACCGGGGAGCTGTTTTTT,CASSSKQGFTGELFF
-,TRBJ2-1,-,TRBV28,TGTGCCAGCAGTTCCCCCCACCGAGCGGGCTACAATGAGCAGTTCTTC,CASSSPHRAGYNEQFF